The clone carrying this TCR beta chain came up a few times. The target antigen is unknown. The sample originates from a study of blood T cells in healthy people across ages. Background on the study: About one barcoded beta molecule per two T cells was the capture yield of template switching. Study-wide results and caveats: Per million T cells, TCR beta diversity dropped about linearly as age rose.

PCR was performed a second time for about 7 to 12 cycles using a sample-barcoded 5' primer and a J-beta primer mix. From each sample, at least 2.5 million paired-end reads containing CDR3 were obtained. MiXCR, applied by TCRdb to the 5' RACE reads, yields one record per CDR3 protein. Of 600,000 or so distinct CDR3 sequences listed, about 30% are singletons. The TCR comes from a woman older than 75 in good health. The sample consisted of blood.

The CDR3 here is CASSLPGGARGTEAFF. CDR3 sequence (DNA): TGTGCCAGTAGCCTACCCGGGGGAGCCCGGGGCACTGAAGCTTTCTTT. The chain is built from TRBV19 and TRBJ1-1, with TRBD1 as a possible D gene (5 bases). Trimming pared 6 bases from V and 4 bases from J, leaving 21 bases between. The germline CDR1 and CDR2 sequences are LNHDA and SQIVND (reference sequence). The CDR3 length is 16 residues.